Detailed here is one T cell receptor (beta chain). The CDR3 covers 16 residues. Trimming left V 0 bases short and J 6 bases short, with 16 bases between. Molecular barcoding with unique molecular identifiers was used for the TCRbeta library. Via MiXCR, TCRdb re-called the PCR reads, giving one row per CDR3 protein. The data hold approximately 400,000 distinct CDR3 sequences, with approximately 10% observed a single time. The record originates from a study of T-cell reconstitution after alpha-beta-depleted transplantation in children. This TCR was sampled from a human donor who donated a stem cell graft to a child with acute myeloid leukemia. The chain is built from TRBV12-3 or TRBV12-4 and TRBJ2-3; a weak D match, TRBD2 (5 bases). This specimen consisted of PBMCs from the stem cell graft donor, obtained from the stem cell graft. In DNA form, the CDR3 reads TGTGCCAGCAGTTTAGCCCGCTCGGGGTCCACGGATACGCAGTATTTT. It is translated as CASSLARSGSTDTQYF.